This TCR beta chain was recorded in a study of cytomegalovirus exposure and HLA in healthy donors. CDR3 length: 16 amino acids. Germline CDR1 and CDR2: SEHNR and FQNEAQ (reference sequence). The V segment lost 2 bases and the J segment 4 bases; nucleotides outside the gene matches: 5. This PCR relied on a set of 60 Vbeta primers and 13 Jbeta primers. Assay used: immunoSEQ multiplex PCR; TCRdb lists only in-frame clones, some missing. The sample carries about 150,000 clones, roughly 77% recorded once. The V and J genes are TRBV7-9 and TRBJ2-1; 10 bases agree with TRBD2. The sample was PBMCs. The TCR comes from a man between 18 and 29 years old in good health and CMV-seropositive. In nucleotides, the CDR3 is TGTGCCAGCAGCTTAAAGCTAGCGGGAGAGTACAATGAGCAGTTCTTC. As protein: CASSLKLAGEYNEQFF.